This TCR beta chain was observed in a study of regulatory T cells in long-lasting Graves disease. At least ten counts were recorded for this clonotype. The time point was: newly diagnosed GD, antithyroid drugs for less than 3 months. Making the TCR library involved RNA that had been extracted from PBMCs. This CDR3 contains 18 residues. CDR1 and CDR2 (germline): SGHTA, FQGTGA. The junction had 21 bases not matched to a gene; V was cut back by 10 bases and J by 3 bases. Construction of the TCR beta libraries employed iRepertoire HTBI primers in conjunction with Arm-PCR of CDR3 regions. In TCRdb, the multiplex PCR reads were re-called with MiXCR into one record per CDR3 protein. The data contain 550,000 or so distinct CDR3 sequences, around 12% of them singletons. These same records also appear under a second study, on T cells in Graves' hyperthyroidism and ophthalmopathy. That work adds: Exclusions: uncontrolled infection, other autoimmune disease, pregnancy, lactation. HTBI primers drove first-round RT-PCR of the TCR CDR3.

Source: peripheral blood mononuclear cells (PBMCs), taken at new diagnosis, from a patient treated with antithyroid drugs. This TCR was sampled from a woman in her twenties or thirties with Graves disease. J is TRBJ2-1 and V is TRBV7-3, with 7 bases fitting TRBD2. CDR3 amino acids: CANAWVHDSGLHYNEQFF. The CDR3 nucleotides are TGTGCCAACGCCTGGGTTCACGATAGCGGGCTTCACTACAATGAGCAGTTCTTC.